Below are 6 T cell receptor beta chains sequenced from a single sample in a study of cytomegalovirus exposure and HLA in healthy donors. The study ran its PCR with 60 Vbeta and 13 Jbeta primers. This table comes from immunoSEQ multiplex PCR, and its TCRdb copy is limited to in-frame clones, with some not included. The sample yields some 180,000 clones, approximately 85% seen once. The material sequenced was PBMCs. The receptors shown here come from a woman between 45 and 60 years old in good health and CMV-seronegative.

The chain links TRBV9 to TRBJ2-5; 14 bases line up with TRBD2. J lost 3 bases, V lost 0 bases, and 1 base had no gene match. The CDR3 runs to 16 residues. Germline values: CDR1 SGDLS, CDR2 YYNGEE. In nucleotides, the CDR3 is TGTGCCAGCAGCGTAGGACTAGCGGGAGGGAAAGAGACCCAGTACTTC. Its translation: CASSVGLAGGKETQYF.

This chain connects TRBV18 to TRBJ1-4; unclear D gene. The V gene lost 5 bases and the J gene lost 4 bases, with 8 bases spanning the gap. This CDR3 is built from 13 residues. Germline CDR1 KGHSH, CDR2 LQKENI. The CDR3 nucleotides are TGTGCCAGCTCAACTACCCTTAATGAAAAACTGTTTTTT. Translating it yields CASSTTLNEKLFF.

V and J are TRBV5-1 and TRBJ2-4, with D maybe TRBD2 (5 bases). Germline V CDR1 and CDR2: SGHRS, YFSETQ. Trimming pared 0 bases from V and 2 bases from J, leaving 9 bases between. The CDR3 extends over 15 amino acids. The CDR3 DNA is TGCGCCAGCAGCTTGGGGTGGGAGTCCAAAAACATTCAGTACTTC. Translating it yields CASSLGWESKNIQYF.

J is TRBJ1-4 and V is TRBV19; the D is unclear. CDR3 size: 18 residues. From germline, CDR1 is LNHDA and CDR2 SQIVND (reference sequence). V lost 5 bases and J lost 7, with 26 bases in between. The CDR3 DNA sequence: TGTGCCAGTAGTCATCTTATTGGGGAGGGCCTGGCCGCTGAAAAACTGTTTTTT. Translating gives CASSHLIGEGLAAEKLFF. The full variable domain, completed using reference TRBV19 and TRBJ1-4, is DGGITQSPKYLFRKEGQNVTLSCEQNLNHDAMYWYRQDPGQGLRLIYYSQIVNDFQKGDIAEGYSVSREKKESFPLTVTSAQKNPTAFYLCASSHLIGEGLAAEKLFFGSGTQLSVL.

V and J are TRBV7-2 and TRBJ2-7, with 9 bases fitting TRBD2. CDR3 length equals 17 residues. The germline V gene has CDR1 SGHTA and CDR2 FQGNSA. V lost 5 bases and J lost 2; bases outside the gene matches: 13. CDR3 in amino acids: CASSPLLTSGPTYEQYF. The CDR3 DNA reads TGTGCCAGCAGCCCGCTCCTCACTAGCGGGCCGACCTACGAGCAGTACTTC.

This clone was seen a single time. A read error may produce the germline difference seen at one junction end. This chain uses TRBV19 with TRBJ1-1; no clear D. Germline CDR1 reads LNHDA; CDR2 reads SQIVND (reference sequence). This CDR3 has 13 residues. In DNA, the CDR3 is TGTGCCAGTAGTCTAGATCGTTTCACTGAAGCTTTCTTT. Translating it yields CASSLDRFTEAFF.